The 18 T cell receptor beta chains below all came from one sample that was sequenced in a study of PD-1 blockade in classical Hodgkin lymphoma. Only in-frame clones appear in the TCRdb table, and some are missing; sequencing was by immunoSEQ multiplex PCR. The table has tens of thousands of clones, roughly two thirds seen once. Time point given: cycle 4 day 1 (C4D1), after 6 weeks of nivolumab. Every patient relapsed after autologous stem cell transplantation, and brentuximab vedotin exposure varied. The sample here was peripheral blood mononuclear cells (PBMCs), taken before the fourth cycle of nivolumab. These receptors all come from a human donor with classical Hodgkin lymphoma.

This clone appeared a single time. This chain joins TRBV5-4 and TRBJ2-7; D unresolved. The germline V gene has CDR1 SGHNT and CDR2 YYREEE (reference sequence). This CDR3 comprises 12 residues. Trimming took off 4 bases at V and 3 bases at J, with 8 bases between the two ends. CDR3 region: CASSQDGYEQYF. The CDR3, as DNA: TGTGCCAGCAGCCAAGATGGCTACGAGCAGTACTTC.

CDR3 in DNA: TGTGCCAGCAGCCAAACTCTAGCGGGGGTCTACAATGAGCAGTTCTTC. Translated, it gives CASSQTLAGVYNEQFF. The V and J genes are TRBV4-2 and TRBJ2-1, with TRBD2 matching 10 bases. From germline, CDR1 is LGHNA and CDR2 YNFKEQ. J gave up 3 bases and V 2 bases, and 4 bases lay outside the gene matches. This CDR3 has 16 amino acids.

This chain uses TRBV28 with TRBJ2-7; 8 bases are shared with TRBD1. The V gene end was trimmed by 6 bases and the J gene end by 3 bases; junction bases not matched to a gene: 10. CDR3 length equals 15 residues. Germline CDR1 MDHEN, CDR2 SYDVKM. CDR3 DNA: TGTGCCAGCAGATACCGGACAGGGATCTTCTACGAGCAGTACTTC. Amino acid sequence: CASRYRTGIFYEQYF. Based on the CDR3 plus reference TRBV28 and TRBJ2-7, the full variable domain is DVKVTQSSRYLVKRTGEKVFLECVQDMDHENMFWYRQDPGLGLRLIYFSYDVKMKEKGDIPEGYSVSREKKERFSLILESASTNQTSMYLCASRYRTGIFYEQYFGPGTRLTVT.

CDR3 sequence reads: CASSLVPQGTNEQFF. CDR3 DNA: TGTGCCAGCAGCTTAGTGCCACAGGGAACCAATGAGCAGTTCTTC. The V call is TRBV7-8, the J call TRBJ2-1, with D possibly TRBD1 on 6 matching bases. V lost 1 base, J lost 6 bases, and 13 bases lay in between. The CDR3 sequence is 15 residues long. Germline V lookup: CDR1 SGHVS, CDR2 FQNEAQ.

This chain joins TRBV7-9 and TRBJ1-2, with D possibly being TRBD1 (6 bases). Germline assignment: CDR1 SEHNR and CDR2 FQNEAQ (reference sequence). The V gene lost 4 bases and the J gene lost 5 bases, with 14 bases spanning the gap. CDR3 size: 14 residues. The DNA for the CDR3 is TGTGCCAGCAGCTATAGCAGGGGCGTGTATGGCTACACCTTC. Translated: CASSYSRGVYGYTF.

This clone was found a few times. The V call is TRBV4-1, the J call TRBJ2-3, with D unclear. The ends were cut back, 3 bases at V and 2 bases at J, with 9 bases in the middle. Germline V CDR1 and CDR2: MGHRA, YSYEKL. The CDR3 loop spans 14 amino acids. The CDR3 region has the DNA TGCGCCAGCAGCCAGTTAGCCTTCACAGATACGCAGTATTTT. This codes for CASSQLAFTDTQYF.

The rearrangement joins TRBV6-5 to TRBJ2-2, with D maybe TRBD2 (6 bases). Germline lookup yields CDR1 MNHEY and CDR2 SVGAGI. V was pared by 1 base and J by 4 bases, with 10 bases between. The CDR3 length is 15 residues. As DNA, the CDR3 is TGTGCCAGCAGTTACTTCCAGGGAGGCACCGGGGAGCTGTTTTTT. Translation gives CASSYFQGGTGELFF.

V gene TRBV9 combines with J gene TRBJ1-2, with D perhaps TRBD1 (6 bases). Trimming left V 0 bases short and J 4 bases short, with 16 bases between. This CDR3 region has 16 residues. Germline CDR1 SGDLS, CDR2 YYNGEE. The CDR3 region is CASSVEGAGAGYGYTF. CDR3 nucleotides: TGTGCCAGCAGCGTAGAGGGAGCAGGGGCAGGCTATGGCTACACCTTC.

The genes are TRBV5-4 and TRBJ1-4, with no clear D. Germline V gene data show CDR1 as SGHNT and CDR2 as YYREEE (reference sequence). The germline V and J ends were trimmed by 0 bases and 2 bases, with 11 bases remaining between them. This CDR3 has 16 residues. CDR3 nucleotides: TGTGCCAGCAGCTTGGGCTTACAAGTTACTAATGAAAAACTGTTTTTT. It encodes CASSLGLQVTNEKLFF. The variable domain in full, with the rest retrieved from reference TRBV5-4 and TRBJ1-4, is ETGVTQSPTHLIKTRGQQVTLRCSSQSGHNTVSWYQQALGQGPQFIFQYYREEENGRGNFPPRFSGLQFPNYSSELNVNALELDDSALYLCASSLGLQVTNEKLFFGSGTQLSVL.

This chain uses TRBV9 with TRBJ2-2; the match to TRBD1 covers 9 bases. The CDR3 length is 17 residues. Germline values: CDR1 SGDLS, CDR2 YYNGEE. Losses at the gene ends were 0 bases for V and 0 bases for J; bases not matched to a gene: 3. In nucleotides, the CDR3 is TGTGCCAGCAGCGTAGAGGGACAGGGAGCGAACACCGGGGAGCTGTTTTTT. Translating it yields CASSVEGQGANTGELFF.

The chain is built from TRBV27 and TRBJ2-7, with D possibly TRBD1 on 7 matching bases. The CDR3 length is 16 residues. Trimming pared 5 bases from V and 3 bases from J, leaving 20 bases between. Germline V lookup: CDR1 MNHEY, CDR2 SMNVEV (reference sequence). CDR3 coding DNA: TGTGCCAGCAGTGACTCAGGGGGGTATTCGTTCTACGAGCAGTACTTC. This encodes CASSDSGGYSFYEQYF.

The V gene is TRBV7-8, the J gene TRBJ2-2, with D tentatively TRBD1 or TRBD2 (6 bases each). The CDR3 sequence is 19 residues long. V lost 4 bases and J 6 bases, leaving 27 bases between the germline ends. Germline CDR1 SGHVS, CDR2 FQNEAQ. CDR3 DNA sequence: TGTGCCAGCAGCTCGAGTCGGGGCCTTGGGGGGCCCGGTTCCGGGGAGCTGTTTTTT. It codes for CASSSSRGLGGPGSGELFF.

The rearrangement joins TRBV7-6 to TRBJ2-3; possibly TRBD1 for D (6 bases). Germline V gene lookup returns CDR1 SGHVS and CDR2 FNYEAQ. This CDR3 region has 14 residues. Trimming cost V 5 bases and J 8 bases, with 17 bases left between them. The CDR3 loop is CASSGQRQAGTQYF. The CDR3 region has the DNA TGTGCCAGCAGCGGGCAGAGACAGGCGGGTACGCAGTATTTT. Together with reference TRBV7-6 and TRBJ2-3, the CDR3 gives the full variable domain: GAGVSQSPRYKVTKRGQDVALRCDPISGHVSLYWYRQALGQGPEFLTYFNYEAQQDKSGLPNDRFSAERPEGSISTLTIQRTEQRDSAMYRCASSGQRQAGTQYFGPGTRLTVL.

This chain joins TRBV7-6 and TRBJ1-4; the match to TRBD1 covers 10 bases. The length of the CDR3 is 16 residues. The germline CDR1 and CDR2 sequences are SGHVS and FNYEAQ. V shed 3 bases and J 6 bases; nucleotides not matched to a gene: 7. CDR3 amino acids: CASSLDDRGPDEKLFF. CDR3 DNA: TGTGCCAGCAGCTTGGATGACAGGGGGCCGGATGAAAAACTGTTTTTT.

In this sample, this clone turned up a few times. The chain combines TRBV7-6 with TRBJ1-6; 7 bases are shared with TRBD1. The junction had 6 bases not matched to a gene; V was cut back by 5 bases and J by 8 bases. Germline CDR1 is SGHVS and CDR2 is FNYEAQ. The CDR3 is 14 residues long. This CDR3 reads CASSETGPHSPLHF. CDR3 coding DNA: TGTGCCAGCAGCGAGACAGGGCCTCATTCACCCCTCCACTTT.

The chain links TRBV29-1 to TRBJ1-4, with 8 positions matching TRBD1. V dropped 5 bases and J dropped 13; count of bases not matched to a gene: 6. Per the germline V gene, CDR1 is SQVTM and CDR2 is ANQGSEA. The CDR3 covers 11 residues. CDR3 sequence reads: CSVLGTGLLFF. CDR3 nucleotides: TGCAGCGTTCTCGGGACAGGTCTACTGTTTTTT.

In its sample, this clone is medium-sized. The chain couples TRBV13 to TRBJ2-2, with TRBD1 identical over 7 bases. V dropped 8 bases and J dropped 8; count of bases not matched to a gene: 8. Germline lookup yields CDR1 PRHDT and CDR2 FYEKMQ (reference sequence). The CDR3 is 13 amino acids. Here the CDR3 DNA reads TGTGCCAGCGGACAGGCGGAAATAGGGGAGCTGTTTTTT. It codes for CASGQAEIGELFF.

The J gene is TRBJ1-4, the V gene TRBV7-2; D perhaps matches TRBD1 (6 bases). Trimming took 6 bases from V and 8 from J, leaving 19 bases between them. From germline, CDR1 is SGHTA and CDR2 FQGNSA. The CDR3 is 15 amino acids. As DNA, the CDR3 is TGTGCCAGCAGTTCACAGGGAGTTAGGGGGGAAAAACTGTTTTTT. This translates into CASSSQGVRGEKLFF. The whole variable domain, filled in from reference TRBV7-2 and TRBJ1-4, reads GAGVSQSPSNKVTEKGKDVELRCDPISGHTALYWYRQSLGQGLEFLIYFQGNSAPDKSGLPSDRFSAERTGGSVSTLTIQRTQQEDSAVYLCASSSQGVRGEKLFFGSGTQLSVL.